Each of the 24 T cell receptor beta chains below was sequenced from the same sample in a study of beta chain features in type 1 diabetes. Sequenced material consisted of expressed TCRB transcripts (all of the isolated RNA was reverse transcribed). The data were produced by immunoSEQ multiplex PCR, yet TCRdb's version contains in-frame clones alone and is incomplete. Of approximately 140,000 clones listed, around 50% were seen once; the top ten hold approximately 0.4%. Input material: Tregs from blood. These receptors were obtained from a young man in good health.

The chain has TRBV4-2 and TRBJ1-1; D perhaps matches TRBD1 (6 bases). V was clipped by 8 bases and J by 0 bases, with 13 bases between them. CDR3 length equals 14 residues. CDR1 is LGHNA and CDR2 is YNFKEQ in the germline V gene. DNA of the CDR3: TGTGCCAGCCAAAGGGGGGGTATGAACACTGAAGCTTTCTTT. It codes for CASQRGGMNTEAFF.

The genes are TRBV25-1 and TRBJ2-1; possible D gene TRBD1, 6 bases. The CDR3 totals 14 residues. Germline values: CDR1 MGHDK, CDR2 SYGVNS. V gave up 2 bases and J gave up 10 bases, with 15 bases separating them. CDR3 sequence (DNA): TGTGCCAGCAGTGAAAATTACAGGGACGGGGAGCAGTTCTTC. Its protein is CASSENYRDGEQFF.

The chain couples TRBV9 to TRBJ2-2; D gene unclear. Germline CDR1 is SGDLS and CDR2 is YYNGEE. V shed 3 bases and J shed 4 bases, with 7 bases lying between them. This CDR3 is 13 amino acids long. CDR3 DNA: TGTGCCAGCAGCGGAGGAGTCACCGGGGAGCTGTTTTTT. It specifies CASSGGVTGELFF. Combining the CDR3 with reference TRBV9 and TRBJ2-2 gives the whole variable domain DSGVTQTPKHLITATGQRVTLRCSPRSGDLSVYWYQQSLDQGLQFLIQYYNGEERAKGNILERFSAQQFPDLHSELNLSSLELGDSALYFCASSGGVTGELFFGEGSRLTVL.

This clone was counted only a few times. This sequence joins TRBV6-1 and TRBJ1-4; 9 nucleotides line up with TRBD1. J lost 8 bases, V lost 0 bases, and 22 bases had no gene match. The CDR3 runs to 21 residues. CDR1 is MNHNS, CDR2 SASEGT, per germline. In DNA form, the CDR3 reads TGTGCCAGCAGTGAAGCCCGGTGGCTTCGCCCGTATGGGACAGGGCTCGAAAAACTGTTTTTT. This encodes CASSEARWLRPYGTGLEKLFF.

The V and J genes are TRBV7-8 and TRBJ2-7, with 7 bases fitting TRBD2. Losses at the gene ends were 8 bases for V and 5 bases for J; bases not matched to a gene: 15. Germline values: CDR1 SGHVS, CDR2 FQNEAQ. The CDR3 length is 15 residues. The CDR3 reads CASASDGGRANEQYF. CDR3 DNA: TGTGCCAGCGCGTCGGACGGAGGGAGGGCTAACGAGCAGTACTTC.

This chain joins TRBV5-1 and TRBJ1-1; D is possibly TRBD1 (5 bases). There are 14 residues in the CDR3. The germline V gene has CDR1 SGHRS and CDR2 YFSETQ. V was cut by 4 bases and J by 10 bases, with 20 bases left in between. The CDR3 region has the DNA TGCGCCAGCAGCCCCGGGCCCGGAACGGGGGGAGCTTTCTTT. Its protein product is CASSPGPGTGGAFF.

This clone showed up just a few times. The genes are TRBV18 and TRBJ2-2; D is undetermined. Germline values: CDR1 KGHSH, CDR2 LQKENI. The V and J ends lost 0 bases and 1 base respectively, with 9 bases between them. The CDR3 runs 16 residues. CDR3 nucleotides: TGTGCCAGCTCACCACCGAACATCCTGAACACCGGGGAGCTGTTTTTT. It encodes CASSPPNILNTGELFF. The full variable domain, with the rest looked up from reference TRBV18 and TRBJ2-2, is NAGVMQNPRHLVRRRGQEARLRCSPMKGHSHVYWYRQLPEEGLKFMVYLQKENIIDESGMPKERFSAEFPKEGPSILRIQQVVRGDSAAYFCASSPPNILNTGELFFGEGSRLTVL.

The sample holds a few counts of this clone. The chain carries TRBV29-1 and TRBJ2-3, with 10 bases matching TRBD2. The CDR3 loop spans 14 amino acids. V was clipped by 7 bases and J by 3 bases; unmatched bases: 7. Germline CDR1 and CDR2: SQVTM and ANQGSEA. CDR3 loop: CSADTSGTTDTQYF. As DNA, the CDR3 is TGCAGCGCCGATACTAGCGGGACTACAGATACGCAGTATTTT.

In its sample, this clone was seen a few times. The chain recombines TRBV4-2 with TRBJ1-1; D might be TRBD1 (5 bases). The CDR3 is made up of 15 amino acids. Between the trimmed V and J ends, which lost 0 bases and 1 base, there was a span of 9 bases. Germline values: CDR1 LGHNA, CDR2 YNFKEQ. The CDR3 bases are TGTGCCAGCAGCCAAGAGCACAGGTGGAACACTGAAGCTTTCTTT. It translates to CASSQEHRWNTEAFF.

This chain links TRBV30 with TRBJ1-5; D uncertain. V lost 1 base and J 6 bases, leaving 7 bases between the germline ends. The CDR3 consists of 12 residues. Germline CDR1 is GTSNPN and CDR2 is SVGIG (reference sequence). The CDR3 sequence: CAWSGGPQPQHF. The DNA of the CDR3 is TGTGCCTGGAGTGGAGGCCCTCAGCCCCAGCATTTT.

This CDR3 reads CASSQQGAGSYEQYF. The DNA for the CDR3 is TGTGCCAGTAGTCAACAGGGGGCGGGCTCCTACGAGCAGTACTTC. The chain is built from TRBV19 and TRBJ2-7, with 9 nucleotides matching TRBD1. This CDR3 contains 15 residues. The germline CDR1 and CDR2 sequences are LNHDA and SQIVND (reference sequence). J lost 0 bases, V lost 5 bases, and 5 bases had no gene match.

J is TRBJ2-1 and V is TRBV4-2; weak D call: TRBD1 (5 bases). CDR1 is LGHNA, CDR2 YNFKEQ, per germline. The CDR3 consists of 17 residues. The germline V and J ends were trimmed by 0 bases and 2 bases, with 14 bases remaining between them. The CDR3 bases are TGTGCCAGCAGCCAAGATCTGCAGGGTCGAGCCTACAATGAGCAGTTCTTC. Amino acids: CASSQDLQGRAYNEQFF.

The V and J genes are TRBV18 and TRBJ1-5, with 9 bases that match TRBD1. V shed 2 bases and J 2 bases; nucleotides not matched to a gene: 1. Germline CDR1 is KGHSH and CDR2 is LQKENI. The CDR3 length is 15 residues. DNA of the CDR3: TGTGCCAGCTCACCAACAGGGGGCGGCAATCAGCCCCAGCATTTT. Encoded protein: CASSPTGGGNQPQHF.

This clone was seen only a few times. V usage is TRBV7-2 and J usage is TRBJ2-1; tentatively, D is TRBD2 (6 bases). The CDR3 runs 16 residues. The germline CDR1 and CDR2 sequences are SGHTA and FQGNSA. Between the trimmed V and J ends, which lost 4 bases and 5 bases, there was a span of 18 bases. The CDR3: CASSSAGLGGHNEQFF. As DNA, the CDR3 is TGTGCCAGCAGCTCCGCCGGACTGGGGGGACACAATGAGCAGTTCTTC.

V is TRBV19 and J is TRBJ1-5, with D tentatively TRBD1 (5 bases). The CDR3 runs to 16 residues. V was shortened by 6 bases and J by 1 base, with 16 bases between the two germline ends. Looked up from germline, CDR1 is LNHDA and CDR2 is SQIVND (reference sequence). In nucleotides, the CDR3 is TGTGCCAGTAGCCCATTGGGGGGAGGCAGCAATCAGCCCCAGCATTTT. It specifies CASSPLGGGSNQPQHF.

The rearrangement links TRBV27 to TRBJ1-6; a possible D gene is TRBD1 (5 bases). Germline assignment: CDR1 MNHEY and CDR2 SMNVEV (reference sequence). V was pared by 2 bases and J by 8 bases, with 16 bases between. The length of the CDR3 is 16 residues. The CDR3, as DNA: TGTGCCAGCAGTTTAGGGACTTCCCCTCGGCATTCACCCCTCCACTTT. Translated: CASSLGTSPRHSPLHF.

V gene TRBV19 combines with J gene TRBJ2-1; 7 nucleotides line up with TRBD2. The CDR3 is 19 residues long. Germline values: CDR1 LNHDA, CDR2 SQIVND (reference sequence). With 6 bases clipped from V and 8 bases from J, the junction kept 25 bases outside the gene matches. CDR3 nucleotide sequence: TGTGCCAGTAGAAAATGGGGCGGGAAAGGACTAGTAATTTCTCATGAGCAGTTCTTC. Translation: CASRKWGGKGLVISHEQFF.

The rearrangement uses TRBV7-2 and TRBJ1-5; TRBD1 agrees at 7 bases. Germline-derived CDR1 and CDR2 are SGHTA and FQGNSA. V shed 3 bases, J shed 6 bases, and the junction held 5 bases outside the gene matches. This CDR3 is 14 amino acids long. The CDR3 DNA reads as TGTGCCAGCAGCTTGGGGACAGTGGGTCAGCCCCAGCATTTT. This translates into CASSLGTVGQPQHF.

This chain connects TRBV30 to TRBJ1-1; D unresolved. CDR3 length: 11 residues. The V gene's germline CDR1 is GTSNPN and CDR2 SVGIG (reference sequence). V lost 3 bases and J 9 bases, leaving 11 bases between the germline ends. CDR3 sequence reads: CAWSLATKAFF. In DNA, the CDR3 is TGTGCCTGGAGCCTGGCAACGAAAGCTTTCTTT.

This clone has more than one count but fewer than ten. The genes are TRBV7-9 and TRBJ1-6; 9 nucleotides align to TRBD1. The CDR3 runs to 15 residues. After removal of 3 bases from V and 7 bases from J, the junction contained 4 bases not matched to a gene. CDR1 is SEHNR and CDR2 is FQNEAQ in the germline V gene (reference sequence). The CDR3, as DNA: TGTGCCAGCAGCTTGCGACAGGGGGTGAATTCACCCCTCCACTTT. Its protein is CASSLRQGVNSPLHF.

The J gene is TRBJ2-3, the V gene TRBV28; D might be TRBD1 (6 bases). Trimming took 5 bases from V and 3 from J, leaving 12 bases between them. The length of the CDR3 is 14 residues. Germline CDR1 MDHEN, CDR2 SYDVKM. The CDR3: CASSNRVRTDTQYF. CDR3 DNA: TGTGCCAGCAGTAACAGGGTTAGGACAGATACGCAGTATTTT.

The CDR3 loop is CASSLGRVSSYEQYF. Here the CDR3 DNA reads TGTGCCAGCAGCCTTGGGCGGGTCAGCTCCTACGAGCAGTACTTC. The chain has TRBV7-9 and TRBJ2-7, with TRBD2 as a possible D gene (5 bases). V shed 5 bases and J shed 0 bases, with 14 bases lying between them. The CDR3 length is 15 residues. Germline V gives CDR1 SEHNR, CDR2 FQNEAQ (reference sequence).

This clone has just a few counts. The chain recombines TRBV7-2 with TRBJ2-5, with a possible D match to TRBD2 (5 bases). Looked up from germline, CDR1 is SGHTA and CDR2 is FQGNSA. The CDR3 totals 14 residues. Between the trimmed V and J ends, which lost 0 bases and 3 bases, there was a span of 8 bases. The CDR3 bases are TGTGCCAGCAGCTTAGCCACAGCGGAAGAGACCCAGTACTTC. This gives the protein CASSLATAEETQYF.

This clone was counted a few times. This rearrangement joins TRBV7-3 to TRBJ2-7, with D perhaps matching TRBD2 (7 bases). CDR1 is SGHTA and CDR2 is FQGTGA in the germline V gene. Trimming cost V 2 bases and J 3 bases, with 11 bases left between them. The length of the CDR3 is 14 residues. CDR3 DNA sequence: TGTGCCAGCAGCTTACGCGGGGGCGGCTACGAGCAGTACTTC. It specifies CASSLRGGGYEQYF.